Shown below are 11 T cell receptor beta chains from a single sample sequenced in a study of blood T cells in healthy people across ages. It was with a sample-barcoded 5' primer and a J-beta primer mix that a second PCR of about 6 to 12 cycles was run. TCRdb passed the 5' RACE reads through MiXCR, listing each CDR3 protein once. The data hold over 700,000 distinct CDR3 sequences, with roughly 53% observed a single time. Material: blood. Every receptor here comes from a man at least 80 years old in good health.

This chain connects TRBV7-8 to TRBJ2-7; 14 positions agree with TRBD2. The CDR3 spans 16 residues. V dropped 6 bases and J dropped 4; count of bases not matched to a gene: 8. CDR1 and CDR2 from the germline V gene are SGHVS and FQNEAQ. The CDR3 is CASRLVGTSGSYEQYF. The CDR3 nucleotides read TGTGCCAGCAGACTAGTGGGGACTAGCGGGAGTTACGAGCAGTACTTC.

The CDR3 DNA sequence: TGCAGTGCTTGGGGCCCTCGAAGGGAAAAACTGTTTTTT. Translation gives CSAWGPRREKLFF. The rearrangement uses TRBV20-1 and TRBJ1-4, with a possible D match to TRBD1 (5 bases). This CDR3 has 13 amino acids. The V gene's germline CDR1 is DFQATT and CDR2 SNEGSKA (reference sequence). V was clipped by 5 bases and J by 8 bases, with 15 bases between them.

This clonotype was seen just once. The gene calls are TRBV19 and TRBJ2-2; 7 bases match TRBD2. Trimming removed 3 bases from V and 2 bases from J; junction bases left unmatched: 3. CDR3 length: 15 amino acids. The germline CDR1 and CDR2 sequences are LNHDA and SQIVND (reference sequence). The CDR3 here is CASSMRLANTGELFF. CDR3 DNA: TGTGCCAGTAGTATGCGACTAGCTAACACCGGGGAGCTGTTTTTT.

V usage is TRBV29-1 and J usage is TRBJ2-1; D ambiguous. The V end lost 6 bases, the J end lost 15 bases, and 15 bases lay between the germline ends. Germline V gene sequence: CDR1 SQVTM, CDR2 ANQGSEA. This CDR3 comprises 10 residues. The CDR3 loop is CSVGNPMMFF. The CDR3 region has the DNA TGCAGCGTGGGCAATCCAATGATGTTCTTC.

The table lists this clonotype with a few counts. This chain links TRBV12-3 or TRBV12-4 with TRBJ1-5, with 7 bases matching TRBD1. V gave up 5 bases and J gave up 7 bases; unmatched junction bases: 8. The CDR3 extends over 14 amino acids. CDR3 residues: CASSIRGGWQPQHF. CDR3 sequence (DNA): TGTGCCAGCAGTATCCGAGGGGGCTGGCAGCCCCAGCATTTT.

The chain is built from TRBV28 and TRBJ2-7, with D unresolved. V shed 10 bases and J shed 6 bases, with 10 bases lying between them. Germline values: CDR1 MDHEN, CDR2 SYDVKM. The CDR3 is made up of 10 amino acids. As DNA, the CDR3 is TGTGCCACCCACCTCCGCGAGCAGTACTTC. It specifies CATHLREQYF.

The chain uses TRBV27 and TRBJ2-4; 10 nucleotides match TRBD1. The J call could be wrong; TRBJ2-7 is a better fit for the DNA end. The CDR3 has 17 amino acids. The germline V gene has CDR1 MNHEY and CDR2 SMNVEV (reference sequence). CDR3 DNA: TGTGCCAGCAGTTTATCGAGTTCAGGGACAGGGGTGTACGAGCAGTACTTC. Residues: CASSLSSSGTGVYEQYF.

This sequence joins TRBV10-3 and TRBJ2-5; 7 positions agree with TRBD1. Germline lookup yields CDR1 ENHRY and CDR2 SYGVKD. The CDR3 is 16 amino acids. The ends lost 6 bases at V and 5 bases at J; junction bases unmatched: 15. The CDR3 region has the DNA TGTGCCATCAGCGGACAGGAATTATCGGTAGGGGAGACCCAGTACTTC. Translation gives CAISGQELSVGETQYF.

This clonotype was seen only a few times. The chain joins TRBV18 to TRBJ2-1; possible D gene TRBD1, 6 bases. Trimming removed 6 bases from V and 2 bases from J, with 14 bases in between. Germline CDR1 reads KGHSH; CDR2 reads LQKENI. There are 15 residues in the CDR3. This CDR3 reads CASSRDRSTYNEQFF. As DNA, the CDR3 is TGTGCCAGCTCCCGCGACAGGTCGACCTACAATGAGCAGTTCTTC. Complete variable domain (other parts from reference TRBV18 and TRBJ2-1): NAGVMQNPRHLVRRRGQEARLRCSPMKGHSHVYWYRQLPEEGLKFMVYLQKENIIDESGMPKERFSAEFPKEGPSILRIQQVVRGDSAAYFCASSRDRSTYNEQFFGPGTRLTVL.

This clonotype was counted only a few times. This chain uses TRBV12-3 or TRBV12-4 with TRBJ2-1; 8 bases are a match to TRBD2. Unmatched junction bases numbered 5, after V lost 3 bases and J lost 4 bases. The CDR3 length is 15 residues. Here the CDR3 DNA reads TGTGCCAGCAGTTTTGCGGGGGGTCCTTACAATGAGCAGTTCTTC. This codes for CASSFAGGPYNEQFF.

The chain uses TRBV6-1 and TRBJ2-5; D possibly matches TRBD1 or TRBD2 (7 bases each). V dropped 8 bases and J dropped 3 bases, with 28 bases sitting between them. The CDR3 contains 18 residues. CDR1 is MNHNS, CDR2 SASEGT, per germline. The chain's CDR3 is CASEDRPGTGGSKETQYF. CDR3 nucleotide sequence: TGTGCCAGCGAGGACAGGCCTGGGACTGGCGGGAGCAAAGAGACCCAGTACTTC.